These 8 T cell receptor beta chains share one sample of origin, sequenced in a study of blood T cells in healthy people across ages. The use of a sample-barcoded 5' primer and a J-beta primer mix characterized a second PCR of roughly 6 to 11 cycles. A single record per CDR3 protein comes from TCRdb applying MiXCR to the 5' RACE reads. The data show a few hundred thousand distinct CDR3 sequences, about 52% seen once. The sample taken for sequencing was blood. These receptors were collected from a man aged 55 to 69 in good health.

The V call is TRBV6-2 or TRBV6-3, the J call TRBJ2-4; D may be TRBD1 or TRBD2 (6 bases each). The closer fit of TRBJ2-5 to the DNA end suggests the J call may be wrong. This CDR3 contains 14 residues. CDR1 is MNHEY, CDR2 SVGEGT, per germline. Here the CDR3 reads CASRPTGRKETQYF. The CDR3 DNA follows: TGTGCCAGCAGGCCTACAGGGAGGAAAGAGACCCAGTACTTC.

The chain joins TRBV10-3 to TRBJ2-7; no reliable D call. V dropped 3 bases and J dropped 7 bases, with 10 bases sitting between them. Germline CDR1 is ENHRY and CDR2 is SYGVKD. The CDR3 covers 12 residues. This CDR3 reads CAISDMSWEQYF. The CDR3 DNA is TGTGCCATCAGTGATATGTCTTGGGAGCAGTACTTC.

This chain joins TRBV19 and TRBJ2-7, with 12 bases fitting TRBD1. V lost 5 bases, J lost 6 bases, and 5 bases stayed unmatched. This CDR3 comprises 14 residues. In germline, CDR1 is LNHDA, CDR2 SQIVND (reference sequence). CDR3 in amino acids: CASSPGTGGFEQYF. CDR3 coding DNA: TGTGCCAGTAGTCCCGGGACAGGGGGCTTCGAGCAGTACTTC. Full variable domain (missing parts from reference TRBV19 and TRBJ2-7): DGGITQSPKYLFRKEGQNVTLSCEQNLNHDAMYWYRQDPGQGLRLIYYSQIVNDFQKGDIAEGYSVSREKKESFPLTVTSAQKNPTAFYLCASSPGTGGFEQYFGPGTRLTVT.

This rearrangement joins TRBV2 to TRBJ2-2; D might be TRBD1 or TRBD2, each matching 5 bases. The CDR3 totals 15 residues. Trimming left V 6 bases short and J 4 bases short, with 15 bases between. CDR1 is SNHLY, CDR2 FYNNEI, per germline. CDR3 loop: CASSEGRSPTGELFF. CDR3 bases: TGTGCCAGCAGCGAGGGACGGAGCCCCACCGGGGAGCTGTTTTTT.

The chain employs TRBV7-2 and TRBJ2-2, with 8 bases that match TRBD1. CDR3 size: 15 residues. The V gene's germline CDR1 is SGHTA and CDR2 FQGNSA. J lost 0 bases, V lost 5 bases, and 2 bases had no gene match. The DNA of the CDR3 is TGTGCCAGCAGCAAACAGGGGGCGAACACCGGGGAGCTGTTTTTT. It yields the protein CASSKQGANTGELFF.

This chain connects TRBV12-3 or TRBV12-4 to TRBJ2-7; D is undetermined. Trimming took 0 bases from V and 3 from J, leaving 12 bases between them. The CDR3 sequence is 15 residues long. CDR3 amino acids: CASSLAGIPLYEQYF. The CDR3 bases are TGTGCCAGCAGTTTAGCGGGGATCCCTCTCTACGAGCAGTACTTC.

Turning to this clonotype: One base away lies a much larger clone, so this may be a sequencing read error. The rearrangement joins TRBV11-2 to TRBJ1-2; possibly TRBD1 for D (5 bases). CDR1 and CDR2 (germline): SGHAT, FQNNGV. The CDR3 is 14 amino acids. V was pared by 5 bases and J by 5 bases, with 15 bases between. CDR3 in DNA: TGTGCCAGCAGCGTAGCGGAGGGGATTTATGGCTACACCTTC. Translating gives CASSVAEGIYGYTF. Complete variable domain (other parts from reference TRBV11-2 and TRBJ1-2): EAGVAQSPRYKIIEKRQSVAFWCNPISGHATLYWYQQILGQGPKLLIQFQNNGVVDDSQLPKDRFSAERLKGVDSTLKIQPAKLEDSAVYLCASSVAEGIYGYTFGSGTRLTVV.

This clonotype was seen once. The chain is built from TRBV29-1 and TRBJ2-1; the D gene is possibly TRBD2 (5 bases). V was clipped by 6 bases and J by 5 bases, with 23 bases between them. Germline V gene sequence: CDR1 SQVTM, CDR2 ANQGSEA. This CDR3 comprises 16 residues. The CDR3 sequence: CSVAGLLTTTDNEQFF. CDR3 DNA: TGCAGCGTGGCGGGCCTCCTGACTACCACTGACAATGAGCAGTTCTTC.